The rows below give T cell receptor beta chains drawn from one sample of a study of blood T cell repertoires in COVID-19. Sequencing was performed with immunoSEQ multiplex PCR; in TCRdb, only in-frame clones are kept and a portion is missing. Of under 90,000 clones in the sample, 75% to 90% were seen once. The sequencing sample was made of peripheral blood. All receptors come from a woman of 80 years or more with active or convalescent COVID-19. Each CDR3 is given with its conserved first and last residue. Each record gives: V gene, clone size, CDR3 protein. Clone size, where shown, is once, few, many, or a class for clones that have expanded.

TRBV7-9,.,CASSFGGAEKLFF
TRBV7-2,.,CASSLVGGALNTGELFF
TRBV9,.,CASSVAAGLSSGANVLTF
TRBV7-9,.,CASSFSNSGDYEQYF
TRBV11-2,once,CASSSGTSGSNEQFF
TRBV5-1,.,CASGTGQGRTEAFF
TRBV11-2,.,CASSVLRGGYEQYF
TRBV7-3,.,CASSQQGSGELFF
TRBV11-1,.,CASSFTGDGNTIYF
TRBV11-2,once,CASSSADYGYTF
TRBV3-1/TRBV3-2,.,CASSDDGVLEKLFF
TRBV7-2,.,CASSFGGTGSVYGYTF
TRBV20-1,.,CSASGLAGLAGQGTQYF
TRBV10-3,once,CAISIDREETQYF
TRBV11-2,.,CASSLAGNPTYEQYF
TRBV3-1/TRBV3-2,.,CASSHEGTDTQYF
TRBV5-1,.,CASGTGEGTDTQYF
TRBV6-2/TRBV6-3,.,CASSTGTGVRGQPQHF
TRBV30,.,CAWSAKDRGPSYNEQFF
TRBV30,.,CAWSVRRDTQYF
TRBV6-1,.,CASSELQGASYEQYF
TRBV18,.,CASSLQGRDTEAFF
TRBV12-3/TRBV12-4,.,CASSPQGIYGYTF